This T cell receptor (beta chain) was recorded in a study of identical twins. CDR3 size: 13 residues. The V end lost 4 bases, the J end lost 6 bases, and 13 bases lay between the germline ends. CDR1 is MGHDK and CDR2 is SYGVNS in the germline V gene. Many counts were recorded for this clonotype. Using its own MiXCR run on the 5' RACE reads, TCRdb lists one record per CDR3 protein. Of under 350,000 distinct CDR3 sequences listed, roughly 9.7% are singletons. The same sample was also studied in work on yellow fever vaccine responses in identical twins.

This chain joins TRBV25-1 and TRBJ2-7, with a tentative D call TRBD1 (6 bases). The sequenced sample was CD8+ T cells sorted from blood. This receptor was identified in a woman between 18 and 29 years old in good health. The CDR3 region is CASSGQEYGEQYF. In DNA, the CDR3 is TGTGCCAGCAGTGGACAGGAGTACGGCGAGCAGTACTTC.